A single sample is the source of the 2 T cell receptor beta chains below, sequenced in a study of technical replicates of blood from a handful of donors. The protocol was immunoSEQ multiplex PCR, while the TCRdb copy is restricted to in-frame clones and leaves out a portion. Among approximately 88,000 clones, 95% to 97% were seen once, and the ten largest hold around 0.31%. The sample taken for sequencing was T cells isolated from PBMCs. The receptors were sampled from a human donor in good health.

This clone was counted between two and nine times. V usage is TRBV5-6 and J usage is TRBJ2-7, with 7 bases lining up with TRBD1. This CDR3 region has 15 residues. Germline-derived CDR1 and CDR2 are SGHDT and YYEEEE. The J segment lost 4 bases and the V segment lost 5 bases, leaving 12 bases of the junction unmatched. CDR3 protein: CASSSRRGLLYEQYF. The CDR3, as DNA: TGTGCCAGCAGTTCACGTAGGGGGCTCTTATACGAGCAGTACTTC.

The rearrangement links TRBV28 to TRBJ2-2, with 11 bases identical to TRBD2. CDR3 length: 16 amino acids. CDR1 is MDHEN, CDR2 SYDVKM, per germline. Unmatched junction bases numbered 4, after V lost 5 bases and J lost 2 bases. The CDR3 nucleotides read TGTGCCAGCAGTCTAGCGGGAGGATACAACACCGGGGAGCTGTTTTTT. It translates to CASSLAGGYNTGELFF.